This TCR beta chain was sequenced for a study of blood T cell repertoires in COVID-19. About the research overall: The United States, Italy and Spain were the sources of the acute and convalescent COVID-19 samples. From T cells, B-cell-depleted T cells, or PBMCs came the material, which was cDNA or gDNA.

Per the original methods: Reference gene primer amplification in the assay estimated nucleated cell counts. Sequenced by immunoSEQ multiplex PCR; TCRdb stores in-frame clones only, minus some. Clonal size and the V and J genes are those of that table, whereas D and trimming came from the DNA. This sample has 200,000 to 250,000 clones; 83% occur once, and the top ten carry 7.4%. This clone was observed once. Per the germline V gene, CDR1 is WNHNN and CDR2 is SYGVQD (reference sequence). CDR3 length equals 19 residues. V gave up 5 bases and J gave up 4 bases; unmatched junction bases: 18. The genes are TRBV10-1 and TRBJ1-4, with 8 bases lining up with TRBD1. Sequencing used peripheral blood. The TCR comes from a woman aged 50 to 60 with acute or convalescent COVID-19. The CDR3 DNA reads TGCGCCAGCAGTTACCCCGTCCGACAGGGGCACTCCAGTAATGAAAAACTGTTTTTT. The encoded protein is CASSYPVRQGHSSNEKLFF.